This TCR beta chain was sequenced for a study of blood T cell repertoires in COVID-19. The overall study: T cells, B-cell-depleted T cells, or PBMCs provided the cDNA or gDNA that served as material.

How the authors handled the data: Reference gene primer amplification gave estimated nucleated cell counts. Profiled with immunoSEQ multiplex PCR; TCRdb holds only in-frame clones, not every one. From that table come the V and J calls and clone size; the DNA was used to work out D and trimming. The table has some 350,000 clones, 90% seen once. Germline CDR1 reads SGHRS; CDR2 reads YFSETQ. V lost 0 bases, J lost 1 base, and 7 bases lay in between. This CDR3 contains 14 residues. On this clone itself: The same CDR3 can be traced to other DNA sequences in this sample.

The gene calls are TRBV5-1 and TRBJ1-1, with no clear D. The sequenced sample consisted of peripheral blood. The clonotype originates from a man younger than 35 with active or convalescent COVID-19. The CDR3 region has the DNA TGCGCCAGCAGCTTGGGAGGGCCGAACACTGAAGCTTTCTTT. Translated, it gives CASSLGGPNTEAFF.